Detailed here is one T cell receptor (beta chain). Its antigen is currently unknown. Documented treatment: oral pan-JAK inhibitor, 5-10 mg twice daily. Germline CDR1 reads SEHNR; CDR2 reads FQNEAQ (reference sequence). CDR3 size: 14 residues. Trimming took off 8 bases at V and 0 bases at J, with 13 bases between the two ends. This entry belongs to a study of CD8+ T cells in alopecia areata. Study overall: At a dose of 5 to 10 mg twice daily, oral tofacitinib was given to treated patients.

RNA was isolated and reverse transcribed to cDNA, the sequencing template. The assay was immunoSEQ multiplex PCR, and TCRdb's table has in-frame clones only and misses some. The sample includes around 100,000 clones, approximately 90% of them seen just once. Study-wide points: Lesional tissue from the scalp (especially in alopecia totalis/universalis) showed higher clonality than normal scalp. Scalp clonality and expanded CD8+ clones among the top 100 showed significant decreases with tofacitinib.

This chain uses TRBV7-9 with TRBJ1-1, with no clear D. The input for sequencing was CD8+ T cells sorted from blood, taken between weeks 30 and 35, from a patient treated with tofacitinib. The clonotype originates from a human donor with alopecia areata. Here the CDR3 reads CASEEVNMNTEAFF. DNA for the CDR3: TGTGCCAGCGAAGAAGTTAACATGAACACTGAAGCTTTCTTT.